Following are 16 T cell receptor beta chains from one sample sequenced in a study of CD8+CD57+ T cells in acquired aplastic anemia. Template material for TCR beta VDJ and CDR3 profiling consisted of genomic DNA. TCRdb fed the reads into MiXCR, producing one record per CDR3 protein. The sample gives 250,000 to 350,000 distinct CDR3 sequences, 50% to 65% of which show up once; approximately 1.3% is in the top ten. Sequencing was done on patients that had shown CD8+CD57+ cell expansion by flow cytometry. What was sequenced was sorted CD4+, CD8+, or CD8+CD57+ T cells (not recorded which) from PBMCs. Receptors originate from a human donor with aplastic anemia.

The J gene is TRBJ1-2, the V gene TRBV12-3 or TRBV12-4, with D unclear. CDR3 length equals 16 residues. V was cut by 8 bases and J by 6 bases, with 25 bases left in between. The CDR3 spells CASRKGTGPSIHGYTF. The CDR3 coding sequence is TGTGCCAGCCGCAAGGGTACGGGCCCCTCTATCCATGGCTACACCTTC.

This clonotype turned up a few times. The rearrangement links TRBV7-6 to TRBJ1-2; D might be TRBD1 (5 bases). The CDR3 length is 14 residues. From germline, CDR1 is SGHVS and CDR2 FNYEAQ. The V end was cut by 3 bases, the J end by 2 bases, with 10 bases between. Written as DNA, the CDR3 is TGTGCCAGCAGCTTGGCCTCAGGGAACTATGGCTACACCTTC. As protein: CASSLASGNYGYTF.

For the CDR3, the DNA is TGCAGTGCTGAAGAAAGCGGGAGCAATGAGCAGTTCTTC. This translates into CSAEESGSNEQFF. The chain uses TRBV20-1 and TRBJ2-1; 8 bases agree with TRBD2. V lost 5 bases to trimming and J lost 6 bases; unmatched junction nucleotides: 6. This CDR3 spans 13 amino acids. CDR1 and CDR2 (germline): DFQATT, SNEGSKA (reference sequence).

The V and J genes are TRBV7-6 and TRBJ1-5; D not resolved. CDR3 length: 15 residues. Germline CDR1 SGHVS, CDR2 FNYEAQ. V was trimmed by 4 bases and J by 4 bases, leaving 14 bases between them. The CDR3 DNA is TGTGCCAGCAGCTCTTCGATTGGAGGGAATCAGCCCCAGCATTTT. The encoded protein is CASSSSIGGNQPQHF.

This clonotype turned up a few times. The rearrangement uses TRBV24-1 and TRBJ2-3, with D perhaps TRBD1 or TRBD2 (7 bases each). CDR3 size: 13 residues. The germline V gene has CDR1 KGHDR and CDR2 SFDVKD. Trimming removed 9 bases from V and 2 bases from J, with 11 bases in between. The CDR3 spells CATGRGLTDTQYF. The CDR3 DNA sequence: TGTGCCACCGGGAGGGGGCTCACAGATACGCAGTATTTT.

The rearrangement joins TRBV19 to TRBJ1-5; 7 bases map to TRBD1. The CDR3 sequence is 16 residues long. Germline V gene lookup returns CDR1 LNHDA and CDR2 SQIVND (reference sequence). V lost 1 base and J lost 1; bases outside the gene matches: 4. CDR3 residues: CASSIGETGSNQPQHF. As DNA, the CDR3 is TGTGCCAGTAGTATAGGAGAGACAGGGAGCAATCAGCCCCAGCATTTT. Supplemented by reference TRBV19 and TRBJ1-5, the full variable domain reads DGGITQSPKYLFRKEGQNVTLSCEQNLNHDAMYWYRQDPGQGLRLIYYSQIVNDFQKGDIAEGYSVSREKKESFPLTVTSAQKNPTAFYLCASSIGETGSNQPQHFGDGTRLSIL.

In its sample, this clonotype was seen once. This chain uses TRBV7-2 with TRBJ1-1; 10 nucleotides match TRBD1. Losses at the gene ends were 7 bases for V and 11 bases for J; bases not matched to a gene: 13. From germline, CDR1 is SGHTA and CDR2 FQGNSA. The CDR3 totals 14 residues. Here the CDR3 DNA reads TGTGCCAGCACCCCGACAGGGGGCGGTTTCCGTGCTTTCTTT. It codes for CASTPTGGGFRAFF.

The chain has TRBV12-3 or TRBV12-4 and TRBJ1-5; D not resolved. The germline V and J ends were trimmed by 5 bases and 0 bases, with 20 bases remaining between them. The CDR3 spans 18 residues. The CDR3 DNA reads TGTGCCAGCAGTCCCCGGACGAAAACGGAATATAGCAATCAGCCCCAGCATTTT. The encoded protein is CASSPRTKTEYSNQPQHF.

The V and J genes are TRBV29-1 and TRBJ1-2, with a possible D match to TRBD1 (5 bases). The V end lost 2 bases, the J end lost 8 bases, and 18 bases lay between the germline ends. Germline-derived CDR1 and CDR2 are SQVTM and ANQGSEA. The CDR3 consists of 14 residues. The DNA for the CDR3 is TGCAGCGTTGAAAGATCAGCCGGGGCGCTGGGCTACACCTTC. It encodes CSVERSAGALGYTF.

Of note for this clonotype: No DNA is shown, since the ends of the CDR3 on it are uncertain; the CDR3 is the one TCRdb lists. The rearrangement uses TRBV10-3 and TRBJ1-2; the DNA was not used to check the table's D call, TRBD1. Inclusive of both ends, the CDR3 amounts to 17 amino acids. The V gene's germline CDR1 is ENHRY and CDR2 SYGVKD. The CDR3 here is CSICSAVSKGGTGGYTF.

The chain couples TRBV9 to TRBJ1-6, with D possibly TRBD1 on 5 matching bases. The length of the CDR3 is 16 residues. V shed 5 bases and J shed 7 bases, with 19 bases lying between them. Germline V lookup: CDR1 SGDLS, CDR2 YYNGEE. The CDR3 loop reads CASRGAGGSGNSPLHF. CDR3 DNA sequence: TGTGCCAGCAGGGGCGCGGGGGGGAGCGGGAATTCACCCCTCCACTTT. Based on the CDR3 plus reference TRBV9 and TRBJ1-6, the full variable domain is DSGVTQTPKHLITATGQRVTLRCSPRSGDLSVYWYQQSLDQGLQFLIQYYNGEERAKGNILERFSAQQFPDLHSELNLSSLELGDSALYFCASRGAGGSGNSPLHFGNGTRLTVT.

The chain couples TRBV2 to TRBJ1-1; tentatively, D is TRBD1 (6 bases). The CDR3 is made up of 15 amino acids. Deletions cut 7 bases from V and 0 bases from J, with 15 bases between. CDR1 and CDR2 (germline): SNHLY, FYNNEI. The DNA for the CDR3 is TGTGCCAGCACTTACCCGGACAGTGTGAACACTGAAGCTTTCTTT. This sequence encodes CASTYPDSVNTEAFF.

This rearrangement joins TRBV6-6 to TRBJ2-3; tentatively, D is TRBD2 (6 bases). Germline V gene lookup returns CDR1 MNHNY and CDR2 SVGAGI (reference sequence). This CDR3 contains 12 residues. Trimming took 4 bases from V and 5 from J, leaving 7 bases between them. The CDR3, as DNA: TGTGCCAGCAGTTCGGAGGGAGATACGCAGTATTTT. It encodes CASSSEGDTQYF.

This clonotype was found once. J is TRBJ2-3 and V is TRBV15; D perhaps matches TRBD1 (5 bases). V shed 5 bases and J shed 0 bases, with 9 bases lying between them. This CDR3 contains 14 residues. The V gene's germline CDR1 is LNHNV and CDR2 YYDKDF (reference sequence). This chain's CDR3 is CATSATASTDTQYF. CDR3 sequence (DNA): TGTGCCACCAGCGCGACAGCGAGCACAGATACGCAGTATTTT.

Comment on this clonotype: Mismatch with germline at one junction end may stem from a read error. CDR3: CASSSSGGRDTQYF. CDR3 in DNA: TGTGCCAGCAGCTCTAGCGGGGGACGAGATACGCAGTATTTT. V usage is TRBV15 and J usage is TRBJ2-3; 10 positions agree with TRBD2. Germline CDR1 LNHNV, CDR2 YYDKDF (reference sequence). The CDR3 sequence is 14 residues long.

The DNA for the CDR3 is TGCAGTGCTAGCCTCAGTTCAACGGGGGGCTACACCTTC. This codes for CSASLSSTGGYTF. The rearrangement links TRBV20-1 to TRBJ1-2; no clear D. Trimming shortened V by 3 bases and J by 8 bases, and 16 bases separated the two germline ends. Germline values: CDR1 DFQATT, CDR2 SNEGSKA (reference sequence). The CDR3 spans 13 residues.